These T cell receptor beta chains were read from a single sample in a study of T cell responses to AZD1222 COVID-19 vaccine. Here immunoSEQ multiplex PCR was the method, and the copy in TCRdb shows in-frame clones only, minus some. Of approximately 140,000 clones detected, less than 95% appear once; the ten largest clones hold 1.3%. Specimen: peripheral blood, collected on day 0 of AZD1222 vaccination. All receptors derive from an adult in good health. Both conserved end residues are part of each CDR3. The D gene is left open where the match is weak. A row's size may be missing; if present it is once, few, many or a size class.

CDR3nt: TGTGCCAGCAGACCGGCCCCTATCTCTGGAAACACCATATATTTT
CDR3aa: CASRPAPISGNTIYF
j_gene: TRBJ1-3
abundance: NA
d_gene: NA
v_gene: TRBV6-6

CDR3nt: TGTGCCAGCAGCCGGGGGGGAGTGGGCACAGATACGCAGTATTTT
CDR3aa: CASSRGGVGTDTQYF
j_gene: TRBJ2-3
abundance: NA
d_gene: TRBD2
v_gene: TRBV5-4

CDR3nt: TGTGCCAGCACCTCGGGCCCGACGGAGACCGGGGAGCTGTTTTTT
CDR3aa: CASTSGPTETGELFF
j_gene: TRBJ2-2
abundance: NA
d_gene: NA
v_gene: TRBV2

CDR3nt: TGTGCCAGCAGCGCCGCTTCTGAGGACAACTATGGCTACACCTTC
CDR3aa: CASSAASEDNYGYTF
j_gene: TRBJ1-2
abundance: NA
d_gene: NA
v_gene: TRBV9

CDR3nt: TGTGCCAGCAGCTTGGGACAGGGGTTCGGGGCGGATGGCTACACCTTC
CDR3aa: CASSLGQGFGADGYTF
j_gene: TRBJ1-2
abundance: NA
d_gene: TRBD1
v_gene: TRBV11-2

CDR3nt: TGTGCCTGGAGTGGCAAAATGACAGGGGGGAATCAGCCCCAGCATTTT
CDR3aa: CAWSGKMTGGNQPQHF
j_gene: TRBJ1-5
abundance: NA
d_gene: TRBD1
v_gene: TRBV30

CDR3nt: TGTGCCAGCAGTTTATGGGCTAGCGGGGCACAAGAGACCCAGTACTTC
CDR3aa: CASSLWASGAQETQYF
j_gene: TRBJ2-5
abundance: NA
d_gene: TRBD2
v_gene: TRBV27

CDR3nt: TGTGCCAGCAGTAACGGACAGGGAGGCGGCTACACCTTC
CDR3aa: CASSNGQGGGYTF
j_gene: TRBJ1-2
abundance: NA
d_gene: TRBD1
v_gene: TRBV6-5

CDR3nt: TGTGCCAGCAGTAGCCGGCACCTAAACACCGGGGAGCTGTTTTTT
CDR3aa: CASSSRHLNTGELFF
j_gene: TRBJ2-2
abundance: NA
d_gene: NA
v_gene: TRBV6-2/TRBV6-3

CDR3nt: TGTGCCAGCAGCTTGGATCAGACGAACACTGAAGCTTTCTTT
CDR3aa: CASSLDQTNTEAFF
j_gene: TRBJ1-1
abundance: NA
d_gene: NA
v_gene: TRBV5-4

CDR3nt: TGTGCCAGCTCACGGGAACAGGGACACCAAGAGACCCAGTACTTC
CDR3aa: CASSREQGHQETQYF
j_gene: TRBJ2-5
abundance: NA
d_gene: NA
v_gene: TRBV18

CDR3nt: TGCAGCGTGCCCGGACAGGGGGCTGGCTACACCTTC
CDR3aa: CSVPGQGAGYTF
j_gene: TRBJ1-2
abundance: NA
d_gene: TRBD1
v_gene: TRBV29-1

CDR3nt: TGCAGCGTTGAAAGTAGCGTGGGGCTTACTGAAGCTTTCTTT
CDR3aa: CSVESSVGLTEAFF
j_gene: TRBJ1-1
abundance: NA
d_gene: NA
v_gene: TRBV29-1

CDR3nt: TGCGCCAGCACCATCTGGGGTAGCGGGGGGATTAATGAGCAGTTCTTC
CDR3aa: CASTIWGSGGINEQFF
j_gene: TRBJ2-1
abundance: once
d_gene: TRBD2
v_gene: TRBV4-1

CDR3nt: TGTGCCAGCAGCTTCCGGGGGAACACCGGGGAGCTGTTTTTT
CDR3aa: CASSFRGNTGELFF
j_gene: TRBJ2-2
abundance: NA
d_gene: NA
v_gene: TRBV11-3

CDR3nt: TGTGCCAGCAGATGGACAGGGGATGACACCGGGGAGCTGTTTTTT
CDR3aa: CASRWTGDDTGELFF
j_gene: TRBJ2-2
abundance: NA
d_gene: TRBD1
v_gene: TRBV11-2

CDR3nt: TGTGCCAGCCGACCGCTGATGAACACTGAAGCTTTCTTT
CDR3aa: CASRPLMNTEAFF
j_gene: TRBJ1-1
abundance: NA
d_gene: NA
v_gene: TRBV19

CDR3nt: TGTGCCAGCAGCTTGCCTCAGCTGAACACCGGGGAGCTGTTTTTT
CDR3aa: CASSLPQLNTGELFF
j_gene: TRBJ2-2
abundance: NA
d_gene: NA
v_gene: TRBV5-4

CDR3nt: TGTGCCATCAGTGAGAAGGGACAGGGGGATGAAAAACTGTTTTTT
CDR3aa: CAISEKGQGDEKLFF
j_gene: TRBJ1-4
abundance: NA
d_gene: TRBD1
v_gene: TRBV10-3

CDR3nt: TGTGCCAGTAGTATATTGGGCAGGGCGTTCGACTATGGCTACACCTTC
CDR3aa: CASSILGRAFDYGYTF
j_gene: TRBJ1-2
abundance: NA
d_gene: NA
v_gene: TRBV19

CDR3nt: TGCAGTGCTAATGAGGGCACGGGGGGACAAGAGACCCAGTACTTC
CDR3aa: CSANEGTGGQETQYF
j_gene: TRBJ2-5
abundance: NA
d_gene: TRBD2
v_gene: TRBV20-1

CDR3nt: TGTGCCAGCAGCCCCGACAGGCTGAATGAAAAACTGTTTTTT
CDR3aa: CASSPDRLNEKLFF
j_gene: TRBJ1-4
abundance: NA
d_gene: NA
v_gene: TRBV7-2